These 27 T cell receptor beta chains originate from one sample sequenced in a study of shared clonotypes between healthy human individuals. Using immunoSEQ multiplex PCR, the repertoire was profiled, and TCRdb retains in-frame clones only, with some absent. This table has approximately 2.1 million clones, 85% to 95% appearing once. The specimen was naive CD4+ T cells from PBMCs. Noted subset: CD45RA+ positively selected. These receptors were taken from a man in his late teens or twenties in good health. Some clones in this sample may be carry-over from other donors' samples.

CDR3 nucleotide sequence: TGTGCCAGCAGAGAGTTTGTCGTAGATACGCAGTATTTT. Its translation: CASREFVVDTQYF. The chain has TRBV6-1 and TRBJ2-3; D gene unclear. Germline lookup yields CDR1 MNHNS and CDR2 SASEGT. Trimming pared 6 bases from V and 5 bases from J, leaving 12 bases between. This CDR3 has 13 amino acids.

DNA of the CDR3: TGTGCCAGCAGCTTAGTGGGCGAGGTCAATCAGCCCCAGCATTTT. As protein: CASSLVGEVNQPQHF. The chain couples TRBV7-6 to TRBJ1-5; no clear D gene. The CDR3 is 15 residues long. Germline CDR1 reads SGHVS; CDR2 reads FNYEAQ. Trimming took off 1 base at V and 3 bases at J, with 10 bases between the two ends.

The chain has TRBV2 and TRBJ2-7; 8 bases match TRBD2. The V and J ends lost 5 bases and 4 bases, in that order; junction bases with no gene match: 13. Per germline, CDR1 SNHLY and CDR2 FYNNEI. The CDR3 totals 16 residues. The CDR3 protein is CASSIKRASGLYEQYF. The CDR3 region has the DNA TGTGCCAGCAGTATAAAGAGGGCTAGCGGGTTGTACGAGCAGTACTTC. The full variable domain, completed using reference TRBV2 and TRBJ2-7, is EPEVTQTPSHQVTQMGQEVILRCVPISNHLYFYWYRQILGQKVEFLVSFYNNEISEKSEIFDDQFSVERPDGSNFTLKIRSTKLEDSAMYFCASSIKRASGLYEQYFGPGTRLTVT.

V is TRBV7-8 and J is TRBJ2-7; no definite D call. The V gene's germline CDR1 is SGHVS and CDR2 FQNEAQ. Deletions cut 0 bases from V and 6 bases from J, with 12 bases between. The CDR3 is 14 residues long. The CDR3 here is CASSLALSYSEQYF. CDR3 DNA: TGTGCCAGCAGCTTAGCGCTTAGCTACAGCGAGCAGTACTTC.

In regard to this clone: Within the sample, other DNA sequences also encode this same CDR3. The rearrangement links TRBV2 to TRBJ1-5, with 8 bases fitting TRBD1. This CDR3 is 14 amino acids long. Germline loops: CDR1 SNHLY, CDR2 FYNNEI. J gave up 1 base and V 5 bases, and 1 base lay outside the gene matches. Written as DNA, the CDR3 is TGTGCCAGCAGTCGGACAGGGAGCAATCAGCCCCAGCATTTT. Its protein product is CASSRTGSNQPQHF. The variable domain in full, with the rest retrieved from reference TRBV2 and TRBJ1-5, is EPEVTQTPSHQVTQMGQEVILRCVPISNHLYFYWYRQILGQKVEFLVSFYNNEISEKSEIFDDQFSVERPDGSNFTLKIRSTKLEDSAMYFCASSRTGSNQPQHFGDGTRLSIL.

The V and J genes are TRBV7-2 and TRBJ1-3; the D gene is possibly TRBD1 (5 bases). The CDR3 runs 17 residues. Germline V CDR1 and CDR2: SGHTA, FQGNSA. The germline V and J ends were trimmed by 5 bases and 9 bases, with 26 bases remaining between them. DNA of the CDR3: TGTGCCAGCAGCACACCGCCGGACATCCCTTGGTTTGGCACCATATATTTT. Translating it yields CASSTPPDIPWFGTIYF.

The chain has TRBV7-9 and TRBJ2-3; no definite D call. The CDR3 has 15 residues. The V gene lost 0 bases and the J gene lost 3 bases, with 10 bases spanning the gap. Per germline, CDR1 SEHNR and CDR2 FQNEAQ (reference sequence). CDR3 DNA sequence: TGTGCCAGCAGCTTAGCGCTAACTGAGACAGATACGCAGTATTTT. This codes for CASSLALTETDTQYF.

This chain joins TRBV11-3 and TRBJ2-3; D ambiguous. The ends were cut back, 0 bases at V and 4 bases at J, with 8 bases in the middle. Germline values: CDR1 SGHNT, CDR2 YENEEA. This CDR3 is built from 14 residues. This CDR3 is CASSLEARSDTQYF. The CDR3 bases are TGTGCCAGCAGCTTAGAGGCGAGGTCAGATACGCAGTATTTT.

CDR3 region: CASSLDVANYGYTF. The CDR3 region has the DNA TGTGCCAGCAGTTTGGACGTAGCTAACTATGGCTACACCTTC. This chain uses TRBV28 with TRBJ1-2, with D uncertain. The V and J ends lost 3 bases and 0 bases respectively, with 8 bases between them. Per the germline V gene, CDR1 is MDHEN and CDR2 is SYDVKM. The CDR3 spans 14 residues.

V is TRBV5-1 and J is TRBJ2-7; D is uncertain. V lost 0 bases to trimming and J lost 12 bases, with 16 bases between them. The germline gives CDR1 SGHRS, CDR2 YFSETQ. This CDR3 is 13 amino acids long. The CDR3 region is CASSLAPARVPYF. CDR3 coding DNA: TGCGCCAGCAGCTTGGCCCCGGCGCGCGTCCCGTACTTC. Variable domain in full (rest from reference TRBV5-1 and TRBJ2-7): KAGVTQTPRYLIKTRGQQVTLSCSPISGHRSVSWYQQTPGQGLQFLFEYFSETQRNKGNFPGRFSGRQFSNSRSEMNVSTLELGDSALYLCASSLAPARVPYFGPGTRLTVT.

This chain joins TRBV28 and TRBJ2-3, with a possible D match to TRBD2 (5 bases). Per the germline V gene, CDR1 is MDHEN and CDR2 is SYDVKM. CDR3 length: 12 residues. The CDR3 nucleotides read TGTGGGAGCGGATCTAGCACAGATACGCAGTATTTT. Protein sequence: CGSGSSTDTQYF.

This clone was detected once. The chain joins TRBV27 to TRBJ2-2, with TRBD2 identical over 13 bases. This CDR3 is built from 17 residues. The V and J ends lost 4 bases and 4 bases, in that order; junction bases with no gene match: 6. Germline CDR1 is MNHEY and CDR2 is SMNVEV (reference sequence). Here the CDR3 reads CASSYGLAGVGTGELFF. CDR3 coding DNA: TGTGCCAGCAGTTACGGACTAGCGGGAGTGGGCACCGGGGAGCTGTTTTTT.

The rearrangement joins TRBV13 to TRBJ1-3; 9 nucleotides align to TRBD1. The CDR3 sequence is 16 residues long. Trimming at V came to 4 bases and at J to 5 bases, leaving 9 bases not matched to a gene. Germline CDR1 is PRHDT and CDR2 is FYEKMQ (reference sequence). The CDR3 bases are TGTGCCAGCAGCTCCCCGACCGGGACAGGGAGAAACACCATATATTTT. It translates to CASSSPTGTGRNTIYF.

The chain is built from TRBV19 and TRBJ2-7; 7 bases agree with TRBD1. CDR3 length equals 13 residues. Trimming removed 6 bases from V and 3 bases from J; junction bases left unmatched: 5. From germline, CDR1 is LNHDA and CDR2 SQIVND (reference sequence). CDR3 residues: CASSDRDFYEQYF. The DNA for the CDR3 is TGTGCCAGTAGCGACAGGGATTTCTACGAGCAGTACTTC.

The gene calls are TRBV2 and TRBJ2-7, with TRBD1 matching over 10 bases. V lost 4 bases and J lost 4; bases outside the gene matches: 7. Per the germline V gene, CDR1 is SNHLY and CDR2 is FYNNEI. This CDR3 comprises 15 residues. In nucleotides, the CDR3 is TGTGCCAGCAGTGGTAGTCGACAGGGGGCTTACGAGCAGTACTTC. Translated: CASSGSRQGAYEQYF.

The rearrangement links TRBV29-1 to TRBJ2-1; 13 nucleotides match TRBD2. This CDR3 spans 13 amino acids. The germline CDR1 and CDR2 sequences are SQVTM and ANQGSEA. The J segment lost 4 bases and the V segment lost 8 bases, leaving 2 bases of the junction unmatched. The CDR3 spells CSTTSGRYNEQFF. CDR3 nucleotide sequence: TGCAGCACGACTAGCGGGAGGTACAATGAGCAGTTCTTC.

The chain is built from TRBV7-7 and TRBJ1-1, with unresolved D. The CDR3 is 13 residues long. Germline V CDR1 and CDR2: SSHAT, FNYEAQ (reference sequence). V dropped 4 bases and J dropped 1 base, with 7 bases sitting between them. The CDR3 DNA reads TGTGCCAGCAGCTCAAACAGGAACACTGAAGCTTTCTTT. Translating gives CASSSNRNTEAFF.

V and J are TRBV18 and TRBJ2-2; D gene ambiguous. Germline V gene lookup returns CDR1 KGHSH and CDR2 LQKENI. The V end was cut by 2 bases, the J end by 3 bases, with 13 bases between. The CDR3 covers 16 residues. The CDR3 DNA reads TGTGCCAGCTCACCAGATACAGCTATTTACACCGGGGAGCTGTTTTTT. This sequence encodes CASSPDTAIYTGELFF. The full variable domain, rest sourced from reference TRBV18 and TRBJ2-2, is NAGVMQNPRHLVRRRGQEARLRCSPMKGHSHVYWYRQLPEEGLKFMVYLQKENIIDESGMPKERFSAEFPKEGPSILRIQQVVRGDSAAYFCASSPDTAIYTGELFFGEGSRLTVL.

The J gene is TRBJ1-2, the V gene TRBV7-2; maybe TRBD1 (5 bases). This CDR3 spans 13 amino acids. V was clipped by 5 bases and J by 7 bases, with 14 bases between them. Germline CDR1 is SGHTA and CDR2 is FQGNSA. Written as DNA, the CDR3 is TGTGCCAGCAGCGGTGGGGGTACGGGTGGCTACACCTTC. This sequence encodes CASSGGGTGGYTF.

This chain connects TRBV5-6 to TRBJ1-2, with D unclear. The CDR3 consists of 14 residues. Trimming left V 2 bases short and J 0 bases short, with 8 bases between. The germline V gene encodes CDR1 SGHDT and CDR2 YYEEEE. The DNA for the CDR3 is TGTGCCAGCAGCTTTAGAACCGCTAACTATGGCTACACCTTC. As protein: CASSFRTANYGYTF.

This sequence joins TRBV5-4 and TRBJ2-5; 12 bases are shared with TRBD2. V shed 0 bases and J 4 bases; nucleotides not matched to a gene: 4. This CDR3 has 16 residues. Germline CDR1 SGHNT, CDR2 YYREEE (reference sequence). CDR3: CASSLALAGGRETQYF. The CDR3, as DNA: TGTGCCAGCAGCTTGGCGCTAGCGGGAGGGCGAGAGACCCAGTACTTC.

The chain links TRBV28 to TRBJ1-3, with D unresolved. The CDR3 spans 16 residues. The V end lost 5 bases, the J end lost 0 bases, and 14 bases lay between the germline ends. CDR1 is MDHEN and CDR2 is SYDVKM in the germline V gene. The CDR3 DNA reads TGTGCCAGCAGTGCCCCTGGAGCACCCTCTGGAAACACCATATATTTT. This gives the protein CASSAPGAPSGNTIYF.

This clone was seen a handful of times. This sequence joins TRBV25-1 and TRBJ1-4, with TRBD1 as a possible D gene (5 bases). CDR3 length: 11 amino acids. Deletions cut 6 bases from V and 12 bases from J, with 11 bases between. The germline V gene has CDR1 MGHDK and CDR2 SYGVNS. The CDR3 DNA sequence: TGTGCCAGCAGGAAGGGGCAAGAACTGTTTTTT. Translated: CASRKGQELFF.

The chain uses TRBV5-1 and TRBJ2-3; D is perhaps TRBD1 or TRBD2 (6 bases each). The V end lost 0 bases, the J end lost 1 base, and 12 bases lay between the germline ends. Germline V gene lookup returns CDR1 SGHRS and CDR2 YFSETQ. CDR3 length: 16 residues. CDR3 nucleotide sequence: TGCGCCAGCAGCTTGGCCCTTCGGGGGCGCACAGATACGCAGTATTTT. Translated, it gives CASSLALRGRTDTQYF.

V is TRBV6-1 and J is TRBJ2-2; unclear D gene. This CDR3 has 13 residues. Germline V gene data show CDR1 as MNHNS and CDR2 as SASEGT. The ends were cut back, 9 bases at V and 0 bases at J, with 8 bases in the middle. CDR3 protein: CASEPANTGELFF. CDR3 DNA: TGTGCCAGTGAACCCGCGAACACCGGGGAGCTGTTTTTT.

J is TRBJ2-2 and V is TRBV27, with 10 bases matching TRBD2. V was pared by 1 base and J by 7 bases, with 12 bases of the junction left unmatched. This CDR3 comprises 18 residues. Per the germline V gene, CDR1 is MNHEY and CDR2 is SMNVEV (reference sequence). CDR3 in DNA: TGTGCCAGCAGTTTATTCGCGATTGGGCTAGCGGGAGTCGGGGAGCTGTTTTTT. Protein sequence: CASSLFAIGLAGVGELFF.

The chain recombines TRBV5-1 with TRBJ2-1, with a weak D call TRBD2 (5 bases). Per the germline V gene, CDR1 is SGHRS and CDR2 is YFSETQ. V was cut by 1 base and J by 2 bases, with 10 bases left in between. This CDR3 contains 15 residues. The CDR3 spells CASSLLDSAYNEQFF. DNA of the CDR3: TGCGCCAGCAGCTTGCTGGACTCCGCCTACAATGAGCAGTTCTTC.